Listed below are T cell receptor beta chains from one sample, sequenced in a study of cytomegalovirus exposure and HLA in healthy donors. Assay: immunoSEQ multiplex PCR; the TCRdb copy retains only in-frame clones and omits some. The profile shows approximately 100,000 clones, roughly 70% of them singletons. Material: PBMCs. The receptors were gathered from a man in his fifties in good health and CMV-seronegative. CDR3s include the opening cysteine and the closing phenylalanine or tryptophan. Each record gives: J gene, V gene, D gene, clone size, CDR3 DNA, CDR3 protein. The D gene is left open where the match is weak. A row's size may be missing; if present it is once, few, many or a size class.

TRBJ2-1	TRBV27	TRBD2	-	TGTGCCAGCAGTCCCTGGACTAGCGGGGGAAATGAGCAGTTCTTC	CASSPWTSGGNEQFF
TRBJ2-7	TRBV6-6	TRBD1	few	TGTGCCAGCAGTCGCCGGGACAGGAGCTACGAGCAGTACTTC	CASSRRDRSYEQYF
TRBJ2-7	TRBV28	TRBD1	-	TGTGCCAGCAGTTTAGGGTCCCGGGACAGGCACGAGCAGTACTTC	CASSLGSRDRHEQYF
TRBJ2-5	TRBV7-2	-	-	TGTGCCAGCAGCCTAGCCGGACAGCAAGAGACCCAGTACTTC	CASSLAGQQETQYF
TRBJ2-7	TRBV4-2	TRBD2	once	TGTGCCAGCAGCCCCCTTCGGACTAGGCGGGGCGAGCAGTACTTC	CASSPLRTRRGEQYF
TRBJ2-2	TRBV25-1	TRBD1	-	TGTGCCACCACAGGGGGCTGGGGGAACACCGGGGAGCTGTTTTTT	CATTGGWGNTGELFF
TRBJ1-1	TRBV5-6	-	-	TGTGCCAGCAGCCCCCTAGCGGGGGGTAAAGCTAACACTGAAGCTTTCTTT	CASSPLAGGKANTEAFF
TRBJ2-7	TRBV5-1	TRBD2	few	TGCGCCAGCAGCTTGGACAGCGGGGGGAACTACGAGCAGTACTTC	CASSLDSGGNYEQYF
TRBJ2-7	TRBV30	TRBD1	-	TGTGCCTGGCAGGGGGCGCCGTACGAGCAGTACTTC	CAWQGAPYEQYF
TRBJ2-3	TRBV4-2	TRBD2	-	TGTGCCAGCAGCCAAGCCGCTAAGCGGGGAGCAGATACGCAGTATTTT	CASSQAAKRGADTQYF